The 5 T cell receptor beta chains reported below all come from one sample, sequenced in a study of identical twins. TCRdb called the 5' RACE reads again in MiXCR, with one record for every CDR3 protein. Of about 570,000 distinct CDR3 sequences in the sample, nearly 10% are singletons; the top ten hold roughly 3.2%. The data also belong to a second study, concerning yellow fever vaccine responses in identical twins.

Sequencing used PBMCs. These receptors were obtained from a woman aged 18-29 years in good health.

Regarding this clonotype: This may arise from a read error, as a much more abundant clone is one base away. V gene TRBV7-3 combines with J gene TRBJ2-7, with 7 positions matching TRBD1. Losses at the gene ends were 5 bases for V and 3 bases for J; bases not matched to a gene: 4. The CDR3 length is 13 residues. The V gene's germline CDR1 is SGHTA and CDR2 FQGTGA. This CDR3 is CASSPHRGYEQYF. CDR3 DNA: TGTGCCAGCAGCCCACACAGGGGCTACGAGCAGTACTTC.

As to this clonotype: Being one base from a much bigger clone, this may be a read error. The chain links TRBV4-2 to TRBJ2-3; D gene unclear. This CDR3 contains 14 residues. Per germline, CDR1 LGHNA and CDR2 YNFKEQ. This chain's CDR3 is CTSSQSLNTDTQYF. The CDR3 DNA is TGTACCAGCAGCCAGTCGCTGAACACAGATACGCAGTATTTT.

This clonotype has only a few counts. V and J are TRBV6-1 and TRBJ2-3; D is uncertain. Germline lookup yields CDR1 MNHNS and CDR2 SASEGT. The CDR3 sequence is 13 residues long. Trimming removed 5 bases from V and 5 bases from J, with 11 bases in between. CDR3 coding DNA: TGTGCCAGCAGTCGCGTGGGTATAGATACGCAGTATTTT. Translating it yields CASSRVGIDTQYF.

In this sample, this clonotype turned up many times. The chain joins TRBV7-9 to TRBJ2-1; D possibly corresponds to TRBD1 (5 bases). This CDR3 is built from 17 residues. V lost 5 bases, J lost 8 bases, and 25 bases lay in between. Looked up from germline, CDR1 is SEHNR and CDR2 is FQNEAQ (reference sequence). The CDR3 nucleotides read TGTGCCAGCAGCCAACGACTTACCCCCAAAGGGGCGGATGAGCAGTTCTTC. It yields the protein CASSQRLTPKGADEQFF.

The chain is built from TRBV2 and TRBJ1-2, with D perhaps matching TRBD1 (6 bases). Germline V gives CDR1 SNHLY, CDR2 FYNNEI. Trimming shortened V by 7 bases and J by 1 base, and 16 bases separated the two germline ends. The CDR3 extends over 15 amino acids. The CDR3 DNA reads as TGTGCCAGCATAGACCGGGACACCTTTAACTATGGCTACACCTTC. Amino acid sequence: CASIDRDTFNYGYTF.